This T cell receptor (beta chain) was found in a study of blood T cell repertoires in COVID-19. Study background: Sites in the United States, Italy and Spain provided acute and convalescent COVID-19 samples.

Clones were read by immunoSEQ multiplex PCR, and TCRdb kept only the in-frame ones, dropping some. The sample shows approximately 120,000 clones, roughly 88% of them seen only once. This receptor was taken from a woman aged 80 or over with active or convalescent COVID-19. Sequencing was performed on peripheral blood.

CDR3 loop: CASSFSGRTSTDTQYF. The DNA of the CDR3 is TGCGCCAGCAGCTTTAGCGGGAGAACTAGCACAGATACGCAGTATTTT. V gene TRBV5-1 combines with J gene TRBJ2-3; the match to TRBD2 covers 9 bases. The CDR3 is made up of 16 amino acids. The germline V gene has CDR1 SGHRS and CDR2 YFSETQ. With 2 bases clipped from V and 0 bases from J, the junction kept 4 bases outside the gene matches.